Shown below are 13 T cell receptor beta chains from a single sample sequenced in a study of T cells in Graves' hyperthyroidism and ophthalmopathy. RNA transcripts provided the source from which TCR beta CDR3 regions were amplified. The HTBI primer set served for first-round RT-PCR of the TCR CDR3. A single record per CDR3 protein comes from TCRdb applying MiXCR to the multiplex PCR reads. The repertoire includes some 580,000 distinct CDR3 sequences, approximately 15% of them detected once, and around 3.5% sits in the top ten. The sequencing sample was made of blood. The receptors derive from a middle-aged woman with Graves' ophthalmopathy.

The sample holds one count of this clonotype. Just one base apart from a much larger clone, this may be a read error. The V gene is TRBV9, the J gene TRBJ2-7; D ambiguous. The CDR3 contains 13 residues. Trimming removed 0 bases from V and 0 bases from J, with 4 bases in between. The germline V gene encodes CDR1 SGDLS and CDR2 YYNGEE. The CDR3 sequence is CASSVGYSYEQYF. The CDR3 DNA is TGTGCCAGCAGCGTAGGATACTCCTACGAGCAGTACTTC.

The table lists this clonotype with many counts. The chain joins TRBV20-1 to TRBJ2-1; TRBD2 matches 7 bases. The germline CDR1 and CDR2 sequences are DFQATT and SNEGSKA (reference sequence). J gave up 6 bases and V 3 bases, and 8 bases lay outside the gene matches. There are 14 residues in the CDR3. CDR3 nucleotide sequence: TGCAGTGCTAGCCTAAGGACTAGTTTCAATGAGCAGTTCTTC. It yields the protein CSASLRTSFNEQFF.

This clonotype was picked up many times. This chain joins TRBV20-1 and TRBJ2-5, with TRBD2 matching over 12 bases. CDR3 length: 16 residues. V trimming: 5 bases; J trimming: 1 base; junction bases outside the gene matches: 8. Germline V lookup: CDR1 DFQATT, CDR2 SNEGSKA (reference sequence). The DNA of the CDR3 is TGCAGTGCTGGTAGACTAGCGGGGGCACTCCAAGAGACCCAGTACTTC. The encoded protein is CSAGRLAGALQETQYF.

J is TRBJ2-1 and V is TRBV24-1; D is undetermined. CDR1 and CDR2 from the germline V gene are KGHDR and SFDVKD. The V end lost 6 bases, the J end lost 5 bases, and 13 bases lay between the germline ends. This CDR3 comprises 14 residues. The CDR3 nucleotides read TGTGCCACCAGTCCCTCCGCGCGGAACAATGAGCAGTTCTTC. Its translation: CATSPSARNNEQFF.

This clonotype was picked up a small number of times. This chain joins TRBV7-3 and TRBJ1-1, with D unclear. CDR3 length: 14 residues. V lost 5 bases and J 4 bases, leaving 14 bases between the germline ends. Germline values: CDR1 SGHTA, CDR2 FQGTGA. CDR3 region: CASSPKGGGTEAFF. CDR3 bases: TGTGCCAGCAGCCCGAAGGGCGGAGGCACTGAAGCTTTCTTT. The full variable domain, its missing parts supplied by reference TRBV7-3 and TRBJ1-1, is GAGVSQTPSNKVTEKGKYVELRCDPISGHTALYWYRQSLGQGPEFLIYFQGTGAADDSGLPNDRFFAVRPEGSVSTLKIQRTERGDSAVYLCASSPKGGGTEAFFGQGTRLTVV.

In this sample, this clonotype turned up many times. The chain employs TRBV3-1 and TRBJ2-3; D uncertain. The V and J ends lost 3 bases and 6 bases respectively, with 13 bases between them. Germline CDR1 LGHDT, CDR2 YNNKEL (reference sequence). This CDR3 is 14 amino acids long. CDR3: CASSQGPVPDTQYF. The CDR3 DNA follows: TGTGCCAGCAGCCAGGGCCCTGTCCCCGATACGCAGTATTTT.

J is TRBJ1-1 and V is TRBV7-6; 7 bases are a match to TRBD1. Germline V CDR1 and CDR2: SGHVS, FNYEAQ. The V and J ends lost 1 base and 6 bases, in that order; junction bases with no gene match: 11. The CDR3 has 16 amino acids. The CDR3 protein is CASSLGSGRGDAEAFF. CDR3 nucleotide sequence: TGTGCCAGCAGCTTAGGAAGCGGCAGGGGGGACGCTGAAGCTTTCTTT.

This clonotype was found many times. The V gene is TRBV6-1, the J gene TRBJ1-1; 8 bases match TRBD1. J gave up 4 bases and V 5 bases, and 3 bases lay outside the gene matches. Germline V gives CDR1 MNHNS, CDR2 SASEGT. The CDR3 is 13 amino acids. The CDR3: CASSFDRGTEAFF. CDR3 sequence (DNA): TGTGCCAGCAGTTTCGACAGGGGCACTGAAGCTTTCTTT.

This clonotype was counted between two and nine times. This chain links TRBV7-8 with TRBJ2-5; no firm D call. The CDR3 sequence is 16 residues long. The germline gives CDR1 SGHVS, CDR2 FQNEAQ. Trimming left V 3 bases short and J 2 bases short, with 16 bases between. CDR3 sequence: CASSFLINPFQETQYF. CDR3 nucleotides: TGTGCCAGCAGCTTCCTAATTAACCCCTTTCAAGAGACCCAGTACTTC.

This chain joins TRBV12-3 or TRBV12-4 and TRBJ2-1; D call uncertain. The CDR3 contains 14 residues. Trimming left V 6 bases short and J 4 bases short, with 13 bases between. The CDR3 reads CASRGTSSYNEQFF. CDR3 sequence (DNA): TGTGCCAGCAGGGGAACATCATCATACAATGAGCAGTTCTTC.

CDR3 DNA: TGTGCCAGCAGCCCGCGACTAGCTTCAAGTGAGCAGTTCTTC. Its translation is CASSPRLASSEQFF. The chain carries TRBV9 and TRBJ2-1; 7 bases are a match to TRBD2. This CDR3 has 14 amino acids. J gave up 9 bases and V 4 bases, and 10 bases lay outside the gene matches. Germline V gene lookup returns CDR1 SGDLS and CDR2 YYNGEE.

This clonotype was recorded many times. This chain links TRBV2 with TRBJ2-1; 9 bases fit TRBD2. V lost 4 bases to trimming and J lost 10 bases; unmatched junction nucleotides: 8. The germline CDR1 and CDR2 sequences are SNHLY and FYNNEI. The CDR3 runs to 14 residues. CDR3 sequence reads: CASSVLAGVQEQFF. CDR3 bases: TGTGCCAGCAGTGTTTTAGCGGGAGTACAGGAGCAGTTCTTC. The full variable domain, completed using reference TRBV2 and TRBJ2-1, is EPEVTQTPSHQVTQMGQEVILRCVPISNHLYFYWYRQILGQKVEFLVSFYNNEISEKSEIFDDQFSVERPDGSNFTLKIRSTKLEDSAMYFCASSVLAGVQEQFFGPGTRLTVL.

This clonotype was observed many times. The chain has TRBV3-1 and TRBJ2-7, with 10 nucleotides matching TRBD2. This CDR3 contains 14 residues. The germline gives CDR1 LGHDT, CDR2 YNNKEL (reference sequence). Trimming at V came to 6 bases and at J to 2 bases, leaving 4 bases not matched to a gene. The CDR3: CASRDSGRAYEQYF. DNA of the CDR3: TGTGCCAGCAGAGACAGCGGGAGGGCCTACGAGCAGTACTTC.